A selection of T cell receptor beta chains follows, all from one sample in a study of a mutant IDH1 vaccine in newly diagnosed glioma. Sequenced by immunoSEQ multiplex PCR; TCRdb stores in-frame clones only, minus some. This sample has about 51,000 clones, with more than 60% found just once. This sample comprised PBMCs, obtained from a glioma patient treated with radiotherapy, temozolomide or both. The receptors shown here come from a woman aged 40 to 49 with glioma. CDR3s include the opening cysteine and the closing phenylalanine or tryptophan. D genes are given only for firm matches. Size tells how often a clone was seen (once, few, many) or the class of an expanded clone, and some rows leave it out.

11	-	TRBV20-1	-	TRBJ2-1	CSAPSYNEQFF	TGCAGTGCCCCCTCGTACAATGAGCAGTTCTTC
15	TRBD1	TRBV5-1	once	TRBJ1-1	CASSSSQGARTEAFF	TGCGCCAGCAGCTCATCACAGGGGGCTCGAACTGAAGCTTTCTTT
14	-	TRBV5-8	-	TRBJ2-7	CASRGRKGSYEQYF	TGTGCCAGCAGGGGGAGAAAGGGGTCCTACGAGCAGTACTTC
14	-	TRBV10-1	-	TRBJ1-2	CASRGGGPRHGYTF	TGCGCCAGCAGGGGGGGCGGTCCCCGGCATGGCTACACCTTC
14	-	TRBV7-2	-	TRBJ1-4	CASSLKRANEKLFF	TGTGCCAGCAGCTTGAAGAGGGCCAATGAAAAACTGTTTTTT
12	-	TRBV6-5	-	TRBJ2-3	CASSSPSDTQYF	TGTGCCAGCAGTTCCCCTTCAGATACGCAGTATTTT
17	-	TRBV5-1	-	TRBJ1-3	CASSFSSTNPSGNTIYF	TGCGCCAGCAGCTTCTCCTCGACCAACCCCTCTGGAAACACCATATATTTT
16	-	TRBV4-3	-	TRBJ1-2	CASSQEWQLTNYGYTF	TGCGCCAGCAGCCAAGAGTGGCAGTTGACTAACTATGGCTACACCTTC
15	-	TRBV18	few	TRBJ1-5	CASSLSVSRDQPQHF	TGTGCCAGCTCCCTCTCGGTCTCAAGGGATCAGCCCCAGCATTTT
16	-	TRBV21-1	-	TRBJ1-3	CASSKKRRGQVNTIYF	TGTGCCAGCAGCAAAAAACGTCGCGGACAAGTAAACACCATATATTTT
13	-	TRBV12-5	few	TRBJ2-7	CASGLSGIYEQYF	TGTGCTAGTGGTTTGTCAGGGATCTACGAGCAGTACTTC
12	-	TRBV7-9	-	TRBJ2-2	CAGQRGGGELFF	TGTGCCGGACAGAGGGGGGGCGGGGAGCTGTTTTTT
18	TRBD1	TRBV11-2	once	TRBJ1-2	CASSLDIGAGQAARGYTF	TGTGCCAGCAGCTTAGATATTGGGGCTGGACAGGCCGCCCGAGGCTACACCTTC
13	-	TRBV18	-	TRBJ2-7	CASSPGDTHEQYF	TGTGCCAGCTCACCAGGGGACACCCACGAGCAGTACTTC
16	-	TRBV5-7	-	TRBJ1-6	CASSLARFSYNSPLHF	TGTGCCAGCAGCCTTGCCCGCTTCTCCTATAATTCACCCCTCCACTTT
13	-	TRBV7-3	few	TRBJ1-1	CASSTGPETEAFF	TGTGCCAGCAGCACAGGGCCGGAGACCGAAGCTTTCTTT
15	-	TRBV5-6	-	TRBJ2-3	CASSPIAASTDTQYF	TGTGCCAGCAGCCCGATAGCGGCTAGCACAGATACGCAGTATTTT
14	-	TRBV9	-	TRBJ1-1	CASSLQSFGSEAFF	TGTGCCAGCAGCCTGCAGTCCTTTGGGTCTGAAGCTTTCTTT
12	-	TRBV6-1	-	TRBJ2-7	CASSEMEDQQYF	TGTGCCAGCAGTGAAATGGAGGACCAGCAGTACTTC
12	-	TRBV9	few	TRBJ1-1	CASSGLDTEAFF	TGTGCCAGCAGCGGATTGGACACTGAAGCTTTCTTT
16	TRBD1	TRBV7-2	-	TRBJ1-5	CASSLTGAGGNQPQHF	TGTGCCAGCAGCCTAACAGGGGCTGGGGGCAATCAGCCCCAGCATTTT
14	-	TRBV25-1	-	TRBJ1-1	CASSDDARGTEAFF	TGTGCCAGCAGTGATGACGCCAGGGGCACTGAAGCTTTCTTT
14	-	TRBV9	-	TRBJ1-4	CASSASSFNEKLFF	TGTGCCAGCAGCGCCTCGAGTTTTAATGAAAAACTGTTTTTT
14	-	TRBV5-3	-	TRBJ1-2	CARSQGDTNYGYTF	TGTGCCAGAAGTCAGGGTGATACTAACTATGGCTACACCTTC
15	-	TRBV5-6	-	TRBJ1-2	CASSLVGQRNYGYTF	TGTGCCAGCAGCTTGGTCGGACAGAGGAACTATGGCTACACCTTC
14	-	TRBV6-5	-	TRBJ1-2	CASSYGSGPYGYTF	TGTGCCAGCAGTTACGGTTCAGGGCCCTATGGCTACACCTTC
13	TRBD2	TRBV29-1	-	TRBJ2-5	CSDSTSGGETQYF	TGCAGCGACTCGACTAGCGGGGGAGAGACCCAGTACTTC
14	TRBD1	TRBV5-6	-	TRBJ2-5	CASSSQGARETQYF	TGTGCCAGCAGCTCCCAGGGGGCGCGGGAGACCCAGTACTTC
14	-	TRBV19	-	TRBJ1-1	CASTSPVGGTEAFF	TGTGCCAGTACCTCCCCCGTAGGGGGCACTGAAGCTTTCTTT
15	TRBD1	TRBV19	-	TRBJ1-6	CASSITGGRNSPLHF	TGTGCCAGTAGTATTACAGGGGGCAGAAATTCACCCCTCCACTTT
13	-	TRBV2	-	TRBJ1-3	CAAAPGLRNTIYF	TGTGCCGCGGCTCCGGGACTGAGAAACACCATATATTTT
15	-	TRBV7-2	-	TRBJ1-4	CASSPSRLGSEKLFF	TGTGCCAGCAGCCCCAGCAGACTGGGCTCTGAAAAACTGTTTTTT
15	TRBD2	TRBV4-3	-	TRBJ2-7	CASSQGGGIPYEQYF	TGCGCCAGCAGCCAAGGGGGGGGGATCCCCTACGAGCAGTACTTC
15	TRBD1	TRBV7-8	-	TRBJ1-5	CASSPGQNMNQPQHF	TGTGCCAGCAGCCCGGGACAGAACATGAATCAGCCCCAGCATTTT
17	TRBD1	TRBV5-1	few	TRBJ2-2	CASSSPGTGGNTGELFF	TGCGCCAGCAGCAGCCCCGGGACAGGGGGGAACACCGGGGAGCTGTTTTTT
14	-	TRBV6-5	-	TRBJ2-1	CASTQLRGYNEQFF	TGTGCCAGCACCCAATTGCGGGGTTACAATGAGCAGTTCTTC
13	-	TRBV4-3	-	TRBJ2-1	CASSQELGDEQFF	TGCGCCAGCAGCCAAGAATTGGGGGATGAGCAGTTCTTC
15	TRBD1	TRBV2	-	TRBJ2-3	CASRGTGFVLDTQYF	TGTGCCAGCAGGGGGACAGGGTTTGTGTTAGATACGCAGTATTTT
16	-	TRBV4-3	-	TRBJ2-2	CASSQDPRSNTGELFF	TGCGCCAGCAGCCAAGATCCTAGATCGAACACCGGGGAGCTGTTTTTT
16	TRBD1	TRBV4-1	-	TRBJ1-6	CASSRGPGQWDSPLHF	TGCGCCAGCAGCCGAGGACCGGGACAGTGGGATTCACCCCTCCACTTT
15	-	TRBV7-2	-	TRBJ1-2	CASSPRMWLNYGYTF	TGTGCCAGCAGCCCACGGATGTGGCTAAACTATGGCTACACCTTC
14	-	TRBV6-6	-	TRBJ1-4	CASSLRGGSEKLFF	TGTGCCAGCAGCCTGCGGGGGGGGAGTGAAAAACTGTTTTTT
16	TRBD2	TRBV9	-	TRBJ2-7	CASSVKSSGGAGEQYF	TGTGCCAGCAGCGTAAAGTCTAGCGGGGGGGCGGGGGAGCAGTACTTC
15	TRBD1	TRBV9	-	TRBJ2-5	CASSVDGTGSETQYF	TGTGCCAGCAGCGTAGACGGGACAGGGTCAGAGACCCAGTACTTC
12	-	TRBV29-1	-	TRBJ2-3	CSVGKGPDTQYF	TGCAGCGTTGGTAAGGGGCCAGATACGCAGTATTTT
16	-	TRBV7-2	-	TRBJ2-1	CASSLSRGGGYNEQFF	TGTGCCAGCAGCCTATCCAGGGGGGGCGGCTACAATGAGCAGTTCTTC
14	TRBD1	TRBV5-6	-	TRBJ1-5	CASSLGQGHQPQHF	TGTGCCAGCAGCTTAGGACAGGGTCATCAGCCCCAGCATTTT
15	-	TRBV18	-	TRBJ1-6	CASSSPDGSVSPLHF	TGTGCCAGCTCAAGCCCGGACGGGTCCGTTTCACCCCTCCACTTT
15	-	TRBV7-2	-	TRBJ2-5	CASSLSPGHGETQYF	TGTGCCAGCAGCTTATCCCCGGGACACGGAGAGACCCAGTACTTC
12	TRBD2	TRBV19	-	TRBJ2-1	CASRLAGSTQFF	TGTGCCAGTAGGCTAGCGGGGTCGACACAGTTCTTC